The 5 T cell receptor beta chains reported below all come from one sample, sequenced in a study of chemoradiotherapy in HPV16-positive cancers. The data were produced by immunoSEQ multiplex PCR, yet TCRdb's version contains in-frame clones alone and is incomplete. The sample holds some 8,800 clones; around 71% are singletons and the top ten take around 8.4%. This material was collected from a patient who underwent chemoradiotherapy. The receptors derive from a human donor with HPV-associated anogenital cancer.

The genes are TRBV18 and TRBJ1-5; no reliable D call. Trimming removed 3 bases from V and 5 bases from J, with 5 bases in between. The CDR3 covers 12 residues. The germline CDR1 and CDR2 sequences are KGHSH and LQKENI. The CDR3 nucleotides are TGTGCCAGCTCACCCGGAGATCAGCCCCAGCATTTT. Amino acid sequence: CASSPGDQPQHF.

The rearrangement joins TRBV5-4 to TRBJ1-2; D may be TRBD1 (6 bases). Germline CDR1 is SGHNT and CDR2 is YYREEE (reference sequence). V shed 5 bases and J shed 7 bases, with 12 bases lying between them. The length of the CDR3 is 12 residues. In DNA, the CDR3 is TGTGCCAGCAGAGGGGGAGTGGGTGGCTACACCTTC. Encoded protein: CASRGGVGGYTF.

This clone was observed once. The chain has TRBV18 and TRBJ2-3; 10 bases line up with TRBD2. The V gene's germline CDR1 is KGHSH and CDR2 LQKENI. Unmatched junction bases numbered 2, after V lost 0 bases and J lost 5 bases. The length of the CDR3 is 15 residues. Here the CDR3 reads CASSPPGLAKDTQYF. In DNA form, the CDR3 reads TGTGCCAGCTCACCACCGGGACTAGCGAAAGATACGCAGTATTTT.

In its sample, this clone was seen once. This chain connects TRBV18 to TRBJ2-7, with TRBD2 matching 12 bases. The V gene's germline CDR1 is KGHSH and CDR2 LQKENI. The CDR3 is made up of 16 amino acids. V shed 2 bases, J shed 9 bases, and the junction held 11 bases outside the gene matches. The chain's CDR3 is CASSPDLTSGGLGQYF. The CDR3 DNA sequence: TGTGCCAGCTCACCAGATTTGACTAGCGGGGGACTGGGGCAGTACTTC.

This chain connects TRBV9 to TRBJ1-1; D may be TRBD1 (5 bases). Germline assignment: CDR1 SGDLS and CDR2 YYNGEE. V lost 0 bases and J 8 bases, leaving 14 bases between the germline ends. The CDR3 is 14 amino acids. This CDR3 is CASSVVSARGEAFF. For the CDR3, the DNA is TGTGCCAGCAGCGTAGTTTCGGCGCGGGGCGAAGCTTTCTTT.